The present T cell receptor (beta chain) was sequenced within a study of OX40 agonist ivuxolimab in advanced cancers. Turning to the overall study: Ivuxolimab was an agonistic, fully human IgG2 monoclonal antibody directed against OX40 (CD134), a costimulatory receptor. Intravenous ivuxolimab was administered to patients every 2 weeks at six dose levels: 0.01, 0.1, 0.3, 1.5, 3 and 10 mg/kg. Among the approximately 50 dose-escalation patients, about 19 had hepatocellular carcinoma, roughly 15 melanoma, 9 renal cell carcinoma and 9 head and neck cancer. In the dose-escalation cohort, 70% to 85% of patients were male, and the mean age was roughly 56 years with a range of roughly 20 to 79. Patients were allowed to have had prior anti-PD-1, anti-PD-L1 or anti-CTLA-4 therapy, and around 37% of the dose-escalation patients had previously received checkpoint inhibitors. Partial responses occurred in three dose-escalation patients: two with cutaneous melanoma and one with hepatocellular carcinoma. Peripheral TCRbeta sequencing was intended to test whether TCR sequence diversity was altered and clonal T-cell expansion was caused by ivuxolimab. The paper covers the monotherapy dose-escalation part of the phase I ivuxolimab trial, which included N ≈ 57 patients.

Trimming costs V 0 bases and J 9 bases, and their ends lie 12 bases apart. The germline V gene gives CDR1 as SGHAT and CDR2 as FQNNGV. Inclusive of the bounding cysteine and phenylalanine, the CDR3 is 14 residues long. The CDR3 DNA has 42 bases and is translated from base 1. To sequence the TCRbeta CDR3 region, genomic DNA was isolated from the sorted cells. The immunoSEQ Assay was used to sequence the TCRbeta CDR3 regions. TCRdb re-hosts the immuneACCESS table, in-frame sequences only. Its copies lack some clones; in the studies checked, an unresolved V gene accounts for under half of them, and the cause for the rest is not known. Present in this sample are approximately 50,000 clones, 75% to 90% of which were seen just once. The top ten clones comprise more than 13% of the sample. Turning to this clone: Its binding antigen is unknown. No base quality information exists; no much larger clone differs at one position.

Patients with a history of autoimmune disease or receiving systemic immunosuppression were excluded from the trial. In every dose cohort, peripheral blood was drawn for TCR sequencing at baseline, cycle 4 day 1, and cycle 7 day 1. The samples were taken from a phase I, first-in-human, multicenter, open-label dose-escalation trial of ivuxolimab. The trial enrolled adults with locally advanced or metastatic head and neck squamous cell, hepatocellular, melanoma or renal cell carcinoma. Before TCR sequencing, CD4+ T cells and CD8+ T cells were sorted from peripheral blood as separate populations. Broader findings and caveats from the paper: Antigen specificity was not determined for the clonally expanded peripheral T cells. At doses of 0.1 to 3.0 mg/kg, clonal expansion of both CD4+ and CD8+ blood T cells was observed from baseline to week 6. In the 0.1-3.0 mg/kg groups, partial responders were among the patients with the lowest normalized peripheral clonal expansion, particularly in CD8+ T cells. After ivuxolimab, expanded clones were on average more numerous among CD8+ T cells than among CD4+ T cells. Low levels of normalized T-cell clonal expansion were also seen in some patients who did not respond.

The rearrangement combines TRBV11-2 with TRBJ2-4; the D gene is possibly TRBD2, with 5 bases matching. This sequence was found in an adult with an advanced solid tumor such as melanoma, head and neck, liver or kidney cancer. Sample: CD4+ or CD8+ T cells sorted from blood, taken in a trial of the OX40 agonist ivuxolimab. The DNA sequence is given as TGTGCCAGCAGCTTAGATCCAACACGGGGCATTCAGTACTTC. It translates as CASSLDPTRGIQYF.